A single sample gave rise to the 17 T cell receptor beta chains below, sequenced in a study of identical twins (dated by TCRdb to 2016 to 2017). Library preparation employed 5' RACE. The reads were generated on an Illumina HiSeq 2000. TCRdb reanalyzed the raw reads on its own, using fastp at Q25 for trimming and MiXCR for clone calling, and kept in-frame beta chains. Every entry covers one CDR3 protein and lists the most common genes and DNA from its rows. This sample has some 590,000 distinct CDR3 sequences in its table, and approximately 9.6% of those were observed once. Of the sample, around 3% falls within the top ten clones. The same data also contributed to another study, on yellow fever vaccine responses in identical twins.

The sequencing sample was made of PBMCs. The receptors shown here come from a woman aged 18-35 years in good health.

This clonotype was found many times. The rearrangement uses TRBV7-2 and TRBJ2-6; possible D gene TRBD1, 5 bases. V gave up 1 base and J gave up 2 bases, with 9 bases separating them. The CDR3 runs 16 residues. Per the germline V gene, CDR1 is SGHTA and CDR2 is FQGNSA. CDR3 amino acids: CASSLVSQAGANVLTF. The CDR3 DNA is TGTGCCAGCAGCTTAGTTTCACAGGCTGGGGCCAACGTCCTGACTTTC.

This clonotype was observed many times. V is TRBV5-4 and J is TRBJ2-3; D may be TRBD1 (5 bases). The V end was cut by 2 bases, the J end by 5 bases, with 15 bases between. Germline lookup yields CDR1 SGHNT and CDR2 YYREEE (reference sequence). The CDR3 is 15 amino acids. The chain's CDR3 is CASSFSGAIGDTQYF. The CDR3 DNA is TGTGCCAGCAGCTTTAGTGGGGCAATCGGAGATACGCAGTATTTT.

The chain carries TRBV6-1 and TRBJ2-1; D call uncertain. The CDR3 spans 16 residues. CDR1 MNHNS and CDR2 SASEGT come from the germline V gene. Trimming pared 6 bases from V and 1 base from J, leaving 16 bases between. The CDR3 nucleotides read TGTGCCAGCAGAACCTTGGCCGCACTATCCTACAATGAGCAGTTCTTC. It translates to CASRTLAALSYNEQFF.

This CDR3 is CASSQAAFSGRVGELFF. The CDR3 bases are TGCGCCAGCAGCCAAGCGGCCTTTAGCGGGAGGGTCGGGGAGCTGTTTTTT. The chain has TRBV4-3 and TRBJ2-2, with 11 bases fitting TRBD2. V shed 1 base, J shed 7 bases, and the junction held 8 bases outside the gene matches. The CDR3 covers 17 residues. CDR1 is LGHNA and CDR2 is YSLEER in the germline V gene.

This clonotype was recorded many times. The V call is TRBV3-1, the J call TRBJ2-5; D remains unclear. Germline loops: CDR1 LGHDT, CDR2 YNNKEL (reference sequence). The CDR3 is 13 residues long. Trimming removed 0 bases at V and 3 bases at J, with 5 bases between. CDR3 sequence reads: CASSQEDEETQYF. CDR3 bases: TGTGCCAGCAGCCAAGAGGATGAAGAGACCCAGTACTTC.

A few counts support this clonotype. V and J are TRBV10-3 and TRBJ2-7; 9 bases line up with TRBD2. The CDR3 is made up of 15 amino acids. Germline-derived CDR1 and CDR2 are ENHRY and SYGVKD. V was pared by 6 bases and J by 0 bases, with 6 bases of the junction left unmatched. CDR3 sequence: CAISPGLAVSYEQYF. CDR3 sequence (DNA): TGTGCCATCAGCCCGGGACTAGCAGTCTCCTACGAGCAGTACTTC.

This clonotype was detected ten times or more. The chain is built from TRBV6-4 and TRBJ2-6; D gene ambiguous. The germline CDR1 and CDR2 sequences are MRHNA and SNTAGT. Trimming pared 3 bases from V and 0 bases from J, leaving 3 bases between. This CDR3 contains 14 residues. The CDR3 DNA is TGTGCCAGCAGTGATATCTCTGGGGCCAACGTCCTGACTTTC. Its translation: CASSDISGANVLTF.

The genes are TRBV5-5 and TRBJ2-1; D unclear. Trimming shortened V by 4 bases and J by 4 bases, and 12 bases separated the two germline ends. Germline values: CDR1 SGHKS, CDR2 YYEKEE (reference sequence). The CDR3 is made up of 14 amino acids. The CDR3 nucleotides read TGTGCCAGCAGCCATAGACAAGAGTACAATGAGCAGTTCTTC. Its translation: CASSHRQEYNEQFF.

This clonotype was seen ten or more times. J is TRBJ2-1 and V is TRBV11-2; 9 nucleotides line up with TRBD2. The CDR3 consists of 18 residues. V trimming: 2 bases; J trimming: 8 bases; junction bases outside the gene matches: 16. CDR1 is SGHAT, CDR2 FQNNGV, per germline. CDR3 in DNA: TGTGCCAGCAGCTTACGTAGGGCTCGGCTAGCGGGATTCGATGAGCAGTTCTTC. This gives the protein CASSLRRARLAGFDEQFF.

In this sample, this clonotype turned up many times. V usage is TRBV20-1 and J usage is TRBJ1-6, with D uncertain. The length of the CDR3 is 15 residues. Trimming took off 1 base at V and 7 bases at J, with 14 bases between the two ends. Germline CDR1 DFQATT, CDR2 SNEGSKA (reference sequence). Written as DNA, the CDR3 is TGCAGTGCTAGAGTTTCCGCCGGCTCGAATTCACCCCTCCACTTT. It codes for CSARVSAGSNSPLHF.

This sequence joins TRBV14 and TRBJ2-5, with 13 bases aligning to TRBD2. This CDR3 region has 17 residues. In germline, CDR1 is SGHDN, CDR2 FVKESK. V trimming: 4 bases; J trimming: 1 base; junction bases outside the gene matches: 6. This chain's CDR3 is CASSPMTSGGPQETQYF. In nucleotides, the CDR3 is TGTGCCAGCAGCCCGATGACTAGCGGGGGGCCCCAAGAGACCCAGTACTTC.

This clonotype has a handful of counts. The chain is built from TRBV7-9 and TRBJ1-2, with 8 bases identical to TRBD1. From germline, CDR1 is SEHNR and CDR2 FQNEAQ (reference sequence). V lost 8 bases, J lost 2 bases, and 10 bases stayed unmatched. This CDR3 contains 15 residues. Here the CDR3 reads CASLGLGQANYGYTF. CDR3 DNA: TGTGCCAGCCTGGGGCTGGGACAGGCAAACTATGGCTACACCTTC. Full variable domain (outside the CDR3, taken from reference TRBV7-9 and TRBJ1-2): DTGVSQNPRHKITKRGQNVTFRCDPISEHNRLYWYRQTLGQGPEFLTYFQNEAQLEKSRLLSDRFSAERPKGSFSTLEIQRTEQGDSAMYLCASLGLGQANYGYTFGSGTRLTVV.

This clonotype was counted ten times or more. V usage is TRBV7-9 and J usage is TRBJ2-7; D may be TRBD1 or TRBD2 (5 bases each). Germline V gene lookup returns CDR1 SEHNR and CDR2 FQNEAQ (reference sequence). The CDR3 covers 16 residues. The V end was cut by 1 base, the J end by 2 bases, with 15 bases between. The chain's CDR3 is CASSLVAGTHTYEQYF. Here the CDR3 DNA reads TGTGCCAGCAGCTTAGTTGCCGGGACCCACACCTACGAGCAGTACTTC.

CDR3 residues: CASGLSSVGNEQFF. The CDR3 DNA reads as TGTGCTAGTGGTTTGTCTTCCGTGGGAAATGAGCAGTTCTTC. The J gene is TRBJ2-1, the V gene TRBV12-5; D call uncertain. The CDR3 consists of 14 residues. The germline CDR1 and CDR2 sequences are LGHNT and FRNRAP. Trimming took 2 bases from V and 7 from J, leaving 12 bases between them.

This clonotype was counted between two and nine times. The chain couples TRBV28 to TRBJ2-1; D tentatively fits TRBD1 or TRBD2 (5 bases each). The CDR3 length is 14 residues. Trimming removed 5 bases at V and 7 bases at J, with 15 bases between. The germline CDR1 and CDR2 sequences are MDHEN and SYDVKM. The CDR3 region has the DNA TGTGCCAGCAGTCTGGGGGTTCGCACGAATGAGCAGTTCTTC. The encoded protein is CASSLGVRTNEQFF. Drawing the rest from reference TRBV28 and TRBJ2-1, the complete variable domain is DVKVTQSSRYLVKRTGEKVFLECVQDMDHENMFWYRQDPGLGLRLIYFSYDVKMKEKGDIPEGYSVSREKKERFSLILESASTNQTSMYLCASSLGVRTNEQFFGPGTRLTVL.

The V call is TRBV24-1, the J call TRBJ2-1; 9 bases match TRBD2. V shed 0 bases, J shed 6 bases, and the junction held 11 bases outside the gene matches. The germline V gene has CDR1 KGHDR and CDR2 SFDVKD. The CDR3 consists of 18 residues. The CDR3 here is CATSDLHAASGVGNEQFF. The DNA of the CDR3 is TGTGCCACCAGTGATTTGCACGCGGCTAGCGGGGTGGGCAATGAGCAGTTCTTC.

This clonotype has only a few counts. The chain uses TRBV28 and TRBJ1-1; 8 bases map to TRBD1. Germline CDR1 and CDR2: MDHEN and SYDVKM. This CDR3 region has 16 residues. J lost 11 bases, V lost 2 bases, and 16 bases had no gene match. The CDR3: CASSLGSSTGASAAFF. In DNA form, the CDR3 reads TGTGCCAGCAGTTTAGGTTCATCGACAGGGGCGTCCGCGGCTTTCTTT.